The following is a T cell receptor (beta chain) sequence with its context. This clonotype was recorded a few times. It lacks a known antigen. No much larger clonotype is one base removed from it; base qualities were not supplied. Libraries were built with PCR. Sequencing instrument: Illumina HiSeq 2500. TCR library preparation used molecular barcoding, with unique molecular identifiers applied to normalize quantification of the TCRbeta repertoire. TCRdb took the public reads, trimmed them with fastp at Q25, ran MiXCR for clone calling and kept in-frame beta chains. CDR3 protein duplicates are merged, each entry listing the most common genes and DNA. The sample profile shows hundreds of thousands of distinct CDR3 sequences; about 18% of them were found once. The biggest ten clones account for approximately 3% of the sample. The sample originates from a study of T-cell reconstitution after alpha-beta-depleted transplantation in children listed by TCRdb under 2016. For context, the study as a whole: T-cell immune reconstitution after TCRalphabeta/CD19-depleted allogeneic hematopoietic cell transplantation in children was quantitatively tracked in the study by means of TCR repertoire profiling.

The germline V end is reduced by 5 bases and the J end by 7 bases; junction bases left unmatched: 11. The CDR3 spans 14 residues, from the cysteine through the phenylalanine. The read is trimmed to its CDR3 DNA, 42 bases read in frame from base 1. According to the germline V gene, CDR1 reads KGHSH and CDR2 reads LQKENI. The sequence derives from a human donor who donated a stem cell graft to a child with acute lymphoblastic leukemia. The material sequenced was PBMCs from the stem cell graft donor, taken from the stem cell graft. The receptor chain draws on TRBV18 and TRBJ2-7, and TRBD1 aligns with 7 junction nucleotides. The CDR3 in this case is CASSSGTASLEQYF. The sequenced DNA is TGTGCCAGCTCATCCGGGACAGCCAGCTTGGAGCAGTACTTC.